The 20 T cell receptor beta chains below all came from one sample that was sequenced in a study of T-cell memory formation after mild COVID-19. MiXCR, run by TCRdb on the 5' RACE reads, gives a single entry per CDR3 protein. This table has 500,000 to 650,000 distinct CDR3 sequences, less than 25% appearing once. Sequencing input: PBMCs or a T cell subset sorted from them (not recorded which). These receptors were obtained from an adult woman who had mild COVID-19 (a few samples of this study predate the infection). Cell type and time point are not known.

The sample holds a few counts of this clonotype. The chain couples TRBV6-1 to TRBJ1-6; D not resolved. Deletions cut 10 bases from V and 4 bases from J, with 14 bases between. Germline CDR1 and CDR2: MNHNS and SASEGT. The CDR3 extends over 14 amino acids. CDR3 sequence: CATRGEAYNSPLHF. In DNA, the CDR3 is TGTGCCACCCGGGGAGAGGCTTATAATTCACCCCTCCACTTT.

The V call is TRBV12-3 or TRBV12-4, the J call TRBJ2-2; 7 bases are shared with TRBD1. The CDR3 is made up of 15 amino acids. V shed 6 bases and J 1 base; nucleotides not matched to a gene: 5. The CDR3 nucleotides are TGTGCCAGCAGAAGAGGACAGGAGAACACCGGGGAGCTGTTTTTT. Its translation is CASRRGQENTGELFF.

For this clonotype: One junction end disagrees with the germline gene, perhaps due to a read error. V and J are TRBV24-1 and TRBJ2-1; the match to TRBD1 covers 9 bases. This CDR3 is built from 16 residues. The germline V gene has CDR1 KGHDR and CDR2 SFDVKD. As DNA, the CDR3 is TGTGCCACCAGTGATTCCGGGACAGGGAACTACGATGAGCAGTTCTTC. It specifies CATSDSGTGNYDEQFF.

This clonotype was seen a few times. This rearrangement joins TRBV7-9 to TRBJ2-5; 10 nucleotides agree with TRBD1. The V and J ends lost 5 bases and 2 bases, in that order; junction bases with no gene match: 5. This CDR3 region has 15 residues. Germline V gives CDR1 SEHNR, CDR2 FQNEAQ (reference sequence). The CDR3 spells CASSPLGQGQETQYF. Written as DNA, the CDR3 is TGTGCCAGCAGCCCTCTGGGACAGGGGCAAGAGACCCAGTACTTC.

This clonotype was found a few times. The rearrangement joins TRBV4-3 to TRBJ1-2, with no clear D. Trimming pared 1 base from V and 0 bases from J, leaving 6 bases between. Germline-derived CDR1 and CDR2 are LGHNA and YSLEER. CDR3 size: 14 residues. In DNA form, the CDR3 reads TGCGCCAGCAGCCAAGTTCACACTAACTATGGCTACACCTTC. Its protein is CASSQVHTNYGYTF.

This clonotype was observed many times. V gene TRBV7-6 combines with J gene TRBJ2-7; tentatively, D is TRBD2 (6 bases). V lost 4 bases and J lost 0, with 13 bases in between. This CDR3 contains 15 residues. Germline CDR1 is SGHVS and CDR2 is FNYEAQ. CDR3 sequence reads: CASSSGLRSSYEQYF. CDR3 nucleotides: TGTGCCAGCAGCTCGGGACTGAGAAGCTCCTACGAGCAGTACTTC.

The chain joins TRBV27 to TRBJ1-1; D call uncertain. There are 15 residues in the CDR3. Per the germline V gene, CDR1 is MNHEY and CDR2 is SMNVEV (reference sequence). The V end lost 2 bases, the J end lost 0 bases, and 10 bases lay between the germline ends. CDR3 region: CASSLSRTVNTEAFF. The CDR3 bases are TGTGCCAGCAGTTTAAGTCGGACGGTGAACACTGAAGCTTTCTTT.

The chain links TRBV27 to TRBJ2-7; 8 positions agree with TRBD1. The CDR3 runs to 14 residues. Unmatched junction bases numbered 10, after V lost 9 bases and J lost 3 bases. Germline CDR1 is MNHEY and CDR2 is SMNVEV (reference sequence). This CDR3 reads CARLPYRGNYEQYF. The DNA of the CDR3 is TGTGCCAGACTGCCATACAGGGGGAACTACGAGCAGTACTTC.

The J gene is TRBJ2-3, the V gene TRBV5-4, with D possibly TRBD2 on 5 matching bases. This CDR3 comprises 14 residues. Germline CDR1 SGHNT, CDR2 YYREEE (reference sequence). V was trimmed by 0 bases and J by 2 bases, leaving 7 bases between them. The CDR3 sequence is CASSLVSDTDTQYF. CDR3 DNA sequence: TGTGCCAGCAGCTTGGTTAGCGACACAGATACGCAGTATTTT. The full variable domain, in which reference TRBV5-4 and TRBJ2-3 provide the parts outside the CDR3, is ETGVTQSPTHLIKTRGQQVTLRCSSQSGHNTVSWYQQALGQGPQFIFQYYREEENGRGNFPPRFSGLQFPNYSSELNVNALELDDSALYLCASSLVSDTDTQYFGPGTRLTVL.

Here the CDR3 reads CASSLGGPVYNEQFF. CDR3 bases: TGTGCCAGCAGTTTAGGGGGCCCGGTATACAATGAGCAGTTCTTC. The chain has TRBV27 and TRBJ2-1; weak D call: TRBD1 (6 bases). The V and J ends lost 2 bases and 4 bases respectively, with 12 bases between them. Germline V gives CDR1 MNHEY, CDR2 SMNVEV (reference sequence). The CDR3 runs to 15 residues.

J is TRBJ2-1 and V is TRBV7-8; a possible D gene is TRBD1 (6 bases). CDR1 is SGHVS and CDR2 is FQNEAQ in the germline V gene. The V gene lost 2 bases and the J gene lost 10 bases, with 18 bases spanning the gap. CDR3 length: 15 amino acids. The CDR3 is CASSLQDGGKSEQFF. CDR3 coding DNA: TGTGCCAGCAGCTTACAAGATGGGGGCAAATCGGAGCAGTTCTTC.

The V gene is TRBV20-1, the J gene TRBJ1-4; 7 nucleotides align to TRBD1. The CDR3 is made up of 13 amino acids. The germline V gene encodes CDR1 DFQATT and CDR2 SNEGSKA (reference sequence). J gave up 8 bases and V 3 bases, and 6 bases lay outside the gene matches. CDR3 in amino acids: CSASGGGDEKLFF. CDR3 bases: TGCAGTGCTAGTGGAGGGGGCGACGAAAAACTGTTTTTT.

This clonotype appeared a few times. The genes are TRBV6-5 and TRBJ1-6, with TRBD1 as a possible D gene (5 bases). The CDR3 contains 16 residues. Between the trimmed V and J ends, which lost 3 bases and 9 bases, there was a span of 18 bases. Germline CDR1 reads MNHEY; CDR2 reads SVGAGI. The DNA of the CDR3 is TGTGCCAGCAGTTATGCCGTCCAGGGAAACGCTTCACCCCTCCACTTT. Its protein product is CASSYAVQGNASPLHF.

V usage is TRBV7-6 and J usage is TRBJ1-1; D call uncertain. The length of the CDR3 is 12 residues. V lost 5 bases to trimming and J lost 10 bases, with 14 bases between them. Germline V CDR1 and CDR2: SGHVS, FNYEAQ. The DNA of the CDR3 is TGTGCCAGCAGCCCCGACAAAGGGAGAGCTTTCTTT. Amino acids: CASSPDKGRAFF.

The sample holds a few counts of this clonotype. The chain uses TRBV12-3 or TRBV12-4 and TRBJ1-1; D ambiguous. The germline V and J ends were trimmed by 5 bases and 1 base, with 11 bases remaining between them. The CDR3 covers 14 residues. The DNA of the CDR3 is TGTGCCAGCAGTCCCGGACGCACGAACACTGAAGCTTTCTTT. As protein: CASSPGRTNTEAFF.

The genes are TRBV7-9 and TRBJ1-2; TRBD1 aligns across 10 bases. Trimming at V came to 7 bases and at J to 7 bases, leaving 12 bases not matched to a gene. From germline, CDR1 is SEHNR and CDR2 FQNEAQ (reference sequence). The CDR3 is made up of 15 amino acids. CDR3 amino acids: CASTPSGTGVGGYTF. CDR3 sequence (DNA): TGTGCCAGCACCCCTTCCGGGACAGGGGTCGGTGGCTACACCTTC.

The chain uses TRBV2 and TRBJ2-4, with 7 bases lining up with TRBD2. CDR1 and CDR2 from the germline V gene are SNHLY and FYNNEI. This CDR3 is built from 17 residues. The ends lost 4 bases at V and 0 bases at J; junction bases unmatched: 9. The CDR3 region is CASSGAGREIAKNIQYF. CDR3 nucleotide sequence: TGTGCCAGCAGTGGTGCGGGGCGGGAGATAGCCAAAAACATTCAGTACTTC.

This chain links TRBV6-2 or TRBV6-3 with TRBJ2-7; a weak D match, TRBD1 (6 bases). Trimming shortened V by 7 bases and J by 1 base, and 11 bases separated the two germline ends. The CDR3 is 13 residues long. Germline CDR1 is MNHEY and CDR2 is SVGEGT. Here the CDR3 DNA reads TGTGCCAGCACGATGGACAGATCCTACGAGCAGTACTTC. As protein: CASTMDRSYEQYF.

This clonotype was seen a handful of times. This chain joins TRBV5-4 and TRBJ2-3, with TRBD2 as a possible D gene (7 bases). Germline V lookup: CDR1 SGHNT, CDR2 YYREEE (reference sequence). The CDR3 is 16 amino acids. Trimming took 7 bases from V and 1 from J, leaving 19 bases between them. CDR3 nucleotides: TGTGCCAGCGAGGAGGGGGGGAGTTGGGGCACAGATACGCAGTATTTT. Its protein is CASEEGGSWGTDTQYF.

The rearrangement uses TRBV6-1 and TRBJ2-7; perhaps TRBD2 as D (5 bases). There are 13 residues in the CDR3. Germline loops: CDR1 MNHNS, CDR2 SASEGT. The V end lost 0 bases, the J end lost 6 bases, and 9 bases lay between the germline ends. The CDR3 nucleotides are TGTGCCAGCAGTGAAGCCCTGAGCGGCGAGCAGTACTTC. Residues: CASSEALSGEQYF.